The 23 T cell receptor beta chains below all came from one sample that was sequenced in a study of Ad26.COV2.S vaccination and SARS-CoV-2 variants. Method: immunoSEQ multiplex PCR; TCRdb's copy keeps in-frame clones and lacks some. This sample yields fewer than 400,000 clones, of which approximately 86% are seen a single time; 1.9% belongs to the top ten. Specified treatment: about 20 received Ad26.COV2.S at low or high dose, single or two shots; 5 received placebo; per-sample allocation not given. Sampling was performed 63 days after the first vaccine or placebo injection. This specimen consisted of peripheral blood, obtained in a trial of Ad26.COV2.S vaccine versus placebo. The receptors originated from a person aged 18 to 59 who received the Ad26.COV2.S COVID-19 vaccine or a placebo.

This clone was picked up one time. The V gene is TRBV5-1, the J gene TRBJ2-2; D is possibly TRBD1 (6 bases). There are 16 residues in the CDR3. V was cut by 0 bases and J by 0 bases, with 9 bases left in between. The germline V gene has CDR1 SGHRS and CDR2 YFSETQ. The CDR3 reads CASSLVGTTNTGELFF. CDR3 in DNA: TGCGCCAGCAGCTTGGTAGGGACAACGAACACCGGGGAGCTGTTTTTT.

The chain combines TRBV2 with TRBJ2-3; 7 bases fit TRBD2. CDR3 length: 15 residues. V lost 5 bases and J lost 0; bases outside the gene matches: 5. CDR1 and CDR2 (germline): SNHLY, FYNNEI. Here the CDR3 DNA reads TGTGCCAGCAGTCCCCTGACTAGCAGCACAGATACGCAGTATTTT. This gives the protein CASSPLTSSTDTQYF.

V and J are TRBV3-1 (or the pseudogene TRBV3-2) and TRBJ1-4, with D unresolved. CDR3 length: 11 residues. V was cut by 4 bases and J by 6 bases, with 3 bases left in between. Germline assignment: CDR1 LGHDT and CDR2 YNNKEL (reference sequence). CDR3: CASSRYEKLFF. In DNA form, the CDR3 reads TGTGCCAGCAGCCGATATGAAAAACTGTTTTTT.

This clone was seen more than once but under ten times. The rearrangement links TRBV2 to TRBJ1-5; weak D call: TRBD1 (5 bases). The V end was cut by 0 bases, the J end by 6 bases, with 12 bases between. The CDR3 loop spans 15 amino acids. Germline V gene data show CDR1 as SNHLY and CDR2 as FYNNEI. CDR3 nucleotide sequence: TGTGCCAGCAGTGAAGCTCCAAGCCAGGGTCAGCCCCAGCATTTT. Translating gives CASSEAPSQGQPQHF.

This rearrangement joins TRBV27 to TRBJ1-2; 9 bases align to TRBD1. Germline V lookup: CDR1 MNHEY, CDR2 SMNVEV (reference sequence). The CDR3 covers 15 residues. J was trimmed by 5 bases and V by 6 bases; bases with no gene match: 10. CDR3 DNA sequence: TGTGCCAGCAGCCCGAGTGGGGACAGGGTTTATGGCTACACCTTC. As protein: CASSPSGDRVYGYTF.

The CDR3: CASSPWRRGYYNEQFF. In nucleotides, the CDR3 is TGTGCCAGCTCACCGTGGAGGCGGGGGTACTACAATGAGCAGTTCTTC. V is TRBV18 and J is TRBJ2-1; 7 positions match TRBD2. Germline loops: CDR1 KGHSH, CDR2 LQKENI. V was clipped by 3 bases and J by 3 bases; unmatched bases: 8. This CDR3 has 16 residues.

The J gene is TRBJ1-6, the V gene TRBV14, with no clear D. The CDR3 loop spans 14 amino acids. Germline lookup yields CDR1 SGHDN and CDR2 FVKESK. Trimming shortened V by 0 bases and J by 9 bases, and 9 bases separated the two germline ends. In nucleotides, the CDR3 is TGTGCCAGCAGCCAAGATCCACAGCCTTCACCCCTCCACTTT. It encodes CASSQDPQPSPLHF.

This clone was detected only once. The chain is built from TRBV12-3 or TRBV12-4 and TRBJ1-1; D not certain. This CDR3 region has 13 residues. V lost 6 bases, J lost 3 bases, and 11 bases lay in between. The CDR3 loop reads CASRRAEDTEAFF. CDR3 bases: TGTGCCAGCAGGAGAGCAGAGGACACTGAAGCTTTCTTT.

This clone has only one observation. The genes are TRBV20-1 and TRBJ2-3, with D perhaps matching TRBD1 (6 bases). Germline CDR1 and CDR2: DFQATT and SNEGSKA (reference sequence). The CDR3 covers 11 residues. V gave up 1 base and J gave up 15 bases, with 14 bases separating them. CDR3 DNA: TGCAGTGCTAGAGGAATAACGGGACAATATTTT. Residues: CSARGITGQYF.

This clone was counted only a few times. The CDR3 loop reads CASSTGDLTNYGYTF. The CDR3 DNA reads TGCGCCAGCAGCACAGGGGACCTTACCAACTATGGCTACACCTTC. The chain links TRBV5-1 to TRBJ1-2, with TRBD1 identical over 7 bases. In germline, CDR1 is SGHRS, CDR2 YFSETQ. This CDR3 spans 15 amino acids. V trimming: 4 bases; J trimming: 2 bases; junction bases outside the gene matches: 8.

V gene TRBV27 combines with J gene TRBJ2-5; TRBD1 matches 8 bases. Unmatched junction bases numbered 13, after V lost 5 bases and J lost 5 bases. The CDR3 spans 16 residues. Germline V gene data show CDR1 as MNHEY and CDR2 as SMNVEV (reference sequence). CDR3 coding DNA: TGTGCCAGCAGTCCCTCGCTTGGGACAGGAGTCGAGACCCAGTACTTC. Protein: CASSPSLGTGVETQYF.

This chain joins TRBV6-4 and TRBJ1-2; 9 bases agree with TRBD1. The CDR3 is 21 residues long. The V gene end was trimmed by 2 bases and the J gene end by 6 bases; junction bases not matched to a gene: 25. Per the germline V gene, CDR1 is MRHNA and CDR2 is SNTAGT. The chain's CDR3 is CASSDRVGRDRVRRIWHGYTF. The CDR3 region has the DNA TGTGCCAGCAGTGACAGAGTAGGCCGGGACAGGGTAAGACGGATATGGCATGGCTACACCTTC.

This sequence joins TRBV6-2 or TRBV6-3 and TRBJ1-6, with TRBD1 matching 8 bases. This CDR3 contains 18 residues. Trimming took 0 bases from V and 9 from J; bases not matched to a gene: 13. The germline V gene has CDR1 MNHEY and CDR2 SVGEGT. Here the CDR3 DNA reads TGTGCCAGCAGTTACTCGTCCGGGACAGGATCCTTTGGTTCACCCCTCCACTTT. Encoded protein: CASSYSSGTGSFGSPLHF.

Only one count was recorded for this clone. The chain couples TRBV3-1 (or the pseudogene TRBV3-2) to TRBJ2-3; D remains ambiguous. This CDR3 spans 15 amino acids. Trimming left V 1 base short and J 4 bases short, with 12 bases between. CDR1 is LGHDT, CDR2 YNNKEL, per germline (reference sequence). The chain's CDR3 is CASSQARPVSDTQYF. CDR3 sequence (DNA): TGTGCCAGCAGCCAAGCCCGCCCGGTTTCAGATACGCAGTATTTT.

This clone appeared a few times. Here the CDR3 DNA reads TGTGCCAGCAGCTTTAGCTCCTATAATTCACCCCTCCACTTT. It codes for CASSFSSYNSPLHF. The gene calls are TRBV11-1 and TRBJ1-6; D remains ambiguous. Per the germline V gene, CDR1 is SGHAT and CDR2 is FQDESV (reference sequence). This CDR3 has 14 residues. Between the trimmed V and J ends, which lost 3 bases and 0 bases, there was a span of 3 bases.

This clone was detected ten times or more. V is TRBV7-8 and J is TRBJ1-4; D unresolved. Germline V gene lookup returns CDR1 SGHVS and CDR2 FQNEAQ. Trimming removed 7 bases from V and 2 bases from J, with 20 bases in between. CDR3 size: 17 residues. Written as DNA, the CDR3 is TGTGCCAGCACCCCGATGTCCTTCACGGCGACTAATGAAAAACTGTTTTTT. It encodes CASTPMSFTATNEKLFF.

The chain recombines TRBV19 with TRBJ2-5; D remains ambiguous. V shed 1 base and J shed 0 bases, with 6 bases lying between them. CDR3 size: 14 residues. Germline V gene sequence: CDR1 LNHDA, CDR2 SQIVND (reference sequence). CDR3 residues: CASSIGQYQETQYF. CDR3 coding DNA: TGTGCCAGTAGTATAGGGCAGTACCAAGAGACCCAGTACTTC.

The chain carries TRBV5-6 and TRBJ1-2; D not resolved. V lost 2 bases and J lost 8, with 10 bases in between. The CDR3 is made up of 12 amino acids. Germline V gene sequence: CDR1 SGHDT, CDR2 YYEEEE. In DNA, the CDR3 is TGTGCCAGCAGCTTAGATGGTAAGGGCTACACCTTC. Translated, it gives CASSLDGKGYTF.

The V gene is TRBV5-4, the J gene TRBJ1-2; 7 positions match TRBD1. The V gene's germline CDR1 is SGHNT and CDR2 YYREEE (reference sequence). This CDR3 comprises 15 residues. J gave up 2 bases and V 2 bases, and 6 bases lay outside the gene matches. CDR3 protein: CASSLVTGANYGYTF. The CDR3 region has the DNA TGTGCCAGCAGCTTAGTTACAGGGGCAAACTATGGCTACACCTTC.

The chain recombines TRBV6-2 or TRBV6-3 with TRBJ2-7; 12 positions agree with TRBD1. V was pared by 2 bases and J by 9 bases, with 11 bases of the junction left unmatched. CDR1 is MNHEY and CDR2 is SVGEGT in the germline V gene. CDR3 length: 16 amino acids. For the CDR3, the DNA is TGTGCCAGCAGTTACCCACCGGGACAGGGGGCGGATCTGCAGTACTTC. Protein sequence: CASSYPPGQGADLQYF.

This clone was detected only once. The chain carries TRBV3-1 (or the pseudogene TRBV3-2) and TRBJ1-2; TRBD1 matches at 9 bases. CDR1 is LGHDT, CDR2 YNNKEL, per germline (reference sequence). The CDR3 totals 15 residues. With 3 bases clipped from V and 4 bases from J, the junction kept 6 bases outside the gene matches. The CDR3 coding sequence is TGTGCCAGCAGCCAGGGGACAGGGTGGTTCTATGGCTACACCTTC. Protein product: CASSQGTGWFYGYTF.

This chain connects TRBV30 to TRBJ1-2; D is undetermined. The germline V gene has CDR1 GTSNPN and CDR2 SVGIG (reference sequence). The CDR3 length is 13 residues. The ends were cut back, 2 bases at V and 1 base at J, with 8 bases in the middle. The CDR3 coding sequence is TGTGCCTGGAGTTTTAATATTAACTATGGCTACACCTTC. Amino acids: CAWSFNINYGYTF.

This chain links TRBV23-1 with TRBJ1-6; tentatively, D is TRBD1 (6 bases). TRBV23-1 falls under the ORF class, with uncertain function. Trimming stripped 0 bases from V and 7 bases from J, with 16 bases between. The CDR3 is 17 residues long. CDR3 sequence (DNA): TGCGCCAGCAGTCAATCGGGACAAGGGATGGCCAATTCACCCCTCCACTTT. This codes for CASSQSGQGMANSPLHF.